This T cell receptor (beta chain) was sequenced during a study of blood T cell repertoires in COVID-19. Study background: Material from acute and convalescent COVID-19 was sourced from the United States, Italy and Spain. T cells, B-cell-depleted T cells, or PBMCs supplied cDNA or gDNA.

Source study methods: Amplified reference gene primers provided the basis for estimating nucleated cell counts. The method was immunoSEQ multiplex PCR; TCRdb's version includes in-frame clones alone and lacks a portion of them. V and J calls and clone size are copied from that table; D and trimming were computed from the DNA. The sample contains some 96,000 clones, approximately 82% of which appear only once. This clone was observed a handful of times. V was trimmed by 1 base and J by 6 bases, leaving 13 bases between them. This CDR3 comprises 15 residues. Per the germline V gene, CDR1 is SGHTA and CDR2 is FQGNSA.

Sequencing input: peripheral blood. The receptor's source is a human donor in a cohort sampled during active COVID-19. This rearrangement joins TRBV7-2 to TRBJ1-5, with D uncertain. CDR3 sequence reads: CASSLGGEAGQPQHF. The CDR3 coding sequence is TGTGCCAGCAGCTTAGGAGGTGAGGCGGGTCAGCCCCAGCATTTT.